These 10 T cell receptor beta chains share one sample of origin, sequenced in a study of control samples from healthy donors and cancer patients (dated by TCRdb to about 2020). Libraries came from the immunoSEQ multiplex PCR assay. Held by TCRdb, this immuneACCESS table contains in-frame sequences only and omits some clones. Under half of the omission traces to an unresolved V gene where checked; the cause of the rest is unknown. The sample table holds about 160,000 clones, of which 96% were seen once. Approximately 1% of the sample goes to the ten largest clones. Sequencing was performed on blood. The receptors stem from a woman aged 25 to 39 in good health.

V is TRBV20-1 and J is TRBJ2-7; a possible D gene is TRBD2 (6 bases). V lost 3 bases to trimming and J lost 2 bases, with 11 bases between them. Germline V lookup: CDR1 DFQATT, CDR2 SNEGSKA (reference sequence). The CDR3 is made up of 13 amino acids. The CDR3 sequence: CSASGGATYEQYF. The DNA of the CDR3 is TGCAGTGCTAGTGGCGGGGCCACCTACGAGCAGTACTTC.

This clone has just one count. The chain is built from TRBV19 and TRBJ2-5, with 11 positions matching TRBD2. Trimming at V came to 5 bases and at J to 2 bases, leaving 7 bases not matched to a gene. Germline V CDR1 and CDR2: LNHDA, SQIVND (reference sequence). CDR3 length: 16 amino acids. Here the CDR3 DNA reads TGTGCCAGTAGTGTCAATAGCGGGGGGGGTCAAGAGACCCAGTACTTC. It codes for CASSVNSGGGQETQYF. Full variable domain (missing parts from reference TRBV19 and TRBJ2-5): DGGITQSPKYLFRKEGQNVTLSCEQNLNHDAMYWYRQDPGQGLRLIYYSQIVNDFQKGDIAEGYSVSREKKESFPLTVTSAQKNPTAFYLCASSVNSGGGQETQYFGPGTRLLVL.

The V gene is TRBV6-1, the J gene TRBJ1-6; possible D gene TRBD1, 5 bases. Germline V lookup: CDR1 MNHNS, CDR2 SASEGT. CDR3 length: 16 amino acids. V shed 7 bases and J shed 2 bases, with 15 bases lying between them. The CDR3 nucleotides are TGTGCCAGCATTGAGACAGTTAAGACCTATAATTCACCCCTCCACTTT. Encoded protein: CASIETVKTYNSPLHF.

A note on this clone: Other nucleotide sequences from this sample produce the same CDR3. This chain links TRBV28 with TRBJ1-5; tentative D call: TRBD1 (5 bases). Germline CDR1 is MDHEN and CDR2 is SYDVKM. V was clipped by 3 bases and J by 7 bases, with 16 bases between them. The CDR3 contains 15 residues. The CDR3, as DNA: TGTGCCAGCAGTTTCACAAGGGACCTAGGCCAGCCCCAGCATTTT. This codes for CASSFTRDLGQPQHF.

This clone was seen only once. CDR3 coding DNA: TGTGCCAGCAGTGAGTCAAGCTCTGGAAACACCATATATTTT. This translates into CASSESSSGNTIYF. V and J are TRBV2 and TRBJ1-3; D is undetermined. Between the trimmed V and J ends, which lost 3 bases and 0 bases, there was a span of 6 bases. The CDR3 runs to 14 residues. Germline CDR1 SNHLY, CDR2 FYNNEI.

A remark on this clone: One junction end disagrees with the germline gene, perhaps due to a read error. The chain has TRBV5-1 and TRBJ2-1, with 9 bases matching TRBD2. The CDR3 runs 16 residues. The germline V gene has CDR1 SGHRS and CDR2 YFSETQ. DNA for the CDR3: TGCGCCAGCAGCCAGGGTTGGCGGGGGGGCTACGATGAGCAGTTCTTC. The encoded protein is CASSQGWRGGYDEQFF.

This clone showed up just a few times. The CDR3 is CSARDDYEQYF. The CDR3 bases are TGCAGTGCTAGAGATGACTACGAGCAGTACTTC. The gene calls are TRBV20-1 and TRBJ2-7; D gene uncertain. The CDR3 runs 11 residues. From germline, CDR1 is DFQATT and CDR2 SNEGSKA (reference sequence). V was shortened by 0 bases and J by 3 bases, with 3 bases between the two germline ends.

V and J are TRBV6-5 and TRBJ1-2; the D is unclear. Germline loops: CDR1 MNHEY, CDR2 SVGAGI. Trimming left V 6 bases short and J 3 bases short, with 11 bases between. This CDR3 contains 13 residues. The CDR3 DNA follows: TGTGCCAGCAGGCCGGGAGGATACTATGGCTACACCTTC. Amino acid sequence: CASRPGGYYGYTF.

The chain joins TRBV29-1 to TRBJ2-7; TRBD1 matches 12 bases. The J segment lost 4 bases and the V segment lost 8 bases, leaving 6 bases of the junction unmatched. The CDR3 contains 13 residues. Germline CDR1 reads SQVTM; CDR2 reads ANQGSEA. CDR3 protein: CSTGTGGLYEQYF. The CDR3 DNA follows: TGCAGCACTGGGACAGGGGGCCTGTACGAGCAGTACTTC.

This chain links TRBV10-1 with TRBJ2-5; D unresolved. CDR3 length: 12 residues. The germline V gene has CDR1 WNHNN and CDR2 SYGVQD (reference sequence). V was cut by 6 bases and J by 7 bases, with 12 bases left in between. CDR3 DNA: TGCGCCAGCAGCCCGGACCTGGGGACCCAGTACTTC. This gives the protein CASSPDLGTQYF.